This T cell receptor (beta chain) was documented in a study of control samples from healthy donors and cancer patients. The protocol was immunoSEQ multiplex PCR, while the TCRdb copy is restricted to in-frame clones and leaves out a portion. The table includes about 170,000 clones, more than 90% detected once. What was sequenced was blood. This TCR was recovered from a woman aged 40 to 50 in good health.

CDR3 coding DNA: TGTGCCAGCAGCTTAGATCTCGGGGACAGAAACACTGAAGCTTTCTTT. This gives the protein CASSLDLGDRNTEAFF. This chain connects TRBV11-3 to TRBJ1-1; TRBD1 matches at 7 bases. Trimming removed 0 bases from V and 2 bases from J; junction bases left unmatched: 6. Germline CDR1 SGHNT, CDR2 YENEEA. The length of the CDR3 is 16 residues.